These 18 T cell receptor beta chains originate from one sample sequenced in a study of OX40 agonist ivuxolimab in advanced cancers. Libraries were prepared by immunoSEQ multiplex PCR; TCRdb keeps only in-frame clonotypes and omits some of them. The repertoire has about 20,000 clones, approximately 87% of them found once; the top ten carry roughly 15%. Sequenced here: CD4+ or CD8+ T cells sorted from blood, sampled in a trial of the OX40 agonist ivuxolimab. The receptors derive from an adult with an advanced solid tumor such as melanoma, head and neck, liver or kidney cancer.

The CDR3 DNA is TGCGCCAGCAGCTCTATCGCGGGGGAGACCTACGAGCAGTACTTC. Translation: CASSSIAGETYEQYF. The chain recombines TRBV4-3 with TRBJ2-7; 7 bases match TRBD2. Germline assignment: CDR1 LGHNA and CDR2 YSLEER. V trimming: 5 bases; J trimming: 2 bases; junction bases outside the gene matches: 9. The CDR3 extends over 15 amino acids.

DNA for the CDR3: TGTGCCAGCAGCCCAGAACGTGGTCGGTCTGGAAACACCATATATTTT. It specifies CASSPERGRSGNTIYF. The chain employs TRBV5-4 and TRBJ1-3; no clear D. Germline lookup yields CDR1 SGHNT and CDR2 YYREEE (reference sequence). The V end was cut by 4 bases, the J end by 1 base, with 15 bases between. The CDR3 totals 16 residues.

The chain combines TRBV7-8 with TRBJ2-3; 8 nucleotides line up with TRBD2. The CDR3 consists of 17 residues. Looked up from germline, CDR1 is SGHVS and CDR2 is FQNEAQ. The junction had 11 bases not matched to a gene; V was cut back by 1 base and J by 5 bases. This CDR3 is CASSLDFGAGVEDTQYF. The CDR3 nucleotides are TGTGCCAGCAGCTTAGACTTTGGAGCGGGAGTCGAAGATACGCAGTATTTT.

The gene calls are TRBV27 and TRBJ2-2, with 9 bases fitting TRBD2. The J segment lost 0 bases and the V segment lost 1 base, leaving 6 bases of the junction unmatched. The CDR3 is 18 residues long. Germline CDR1 and CDR2: MNHEY and SMNVEV (reference sequence). The CDR3 bases are TGTGCCAGCAGTTTATGGGGTAGCGGGGGCCCGAACACCGGGGAGCTGTTTTTT. This sequence encodes CASSLWGSGGPNTGELFF.

The chain joins TRBV27 to TRBJ2-3; the match to TRBD1 covers 7 bases. V lost 10 bases, J lost 1 base, and 5 bases stayed unmatched. The germline V gene encodes CDR1 MNHEY and CDR2 SMNVEV (reference sequence). CDR3 size: 13 residues. Here the CDR3 DNA reads TGTGCCACAAGGGGGCTGGGCACAGATACGCAGTATTTT. It translates to CATRGLGTDTQYF.

The chain has TRBV7-2 and TRBJ2-3; TRBD2 matches at 7 bases. The germline CDR1 and CDR2 sequences are SGHTA and FQGNSA. CDR3 length: 17 residues. The V gene end was trimmed by 1 base and the J gene end by 4 bases; junction bases not matched to a gene: 11. The CDR3 DNA follows: TGTGCCAGCAGCTTAGTCCCGGGGGGTAGGAGCTCAGATACGCAGTATTTT. Translation gives CASSLVPGGRSSDTQYF. The full variable domain, its missing parts supplied by reference TRBV7-2 and TRBJ2-3, is GAGVSQSPSNKVTEKGKDVELRCDPISGHTALYWYRQSLGQGLEFLIYFQGNSAPDKSGLPSDRFSAERTGGSVSTLTIQRTQQEDSAVYLCASSLVPGGRSSDTQYFGPGTRLTVL.

The chain recombines TRBV5-6 with TRBJ2-2; tentatively, D is TRBD2 (6 bases). CDR1 SGHDT and CDR2 YYEEEE come from the germline V gene. V was clipped by 0 bases and J by 3 bases, with 15 bases between them. The CDR3 covers 17 residues. The DNA for the CDR3 is TGTGCCAGCAGCTTGGCCTCGGCTAGCGCCTACACCGGGGAGCTGTTTTTT. Its translation: CASSLASASAYTGELFF. Based on the CDR3 plus reference TRBV5-6 and TRBJ2-2, the full variable domain is DAGVTQSPTHLIKTRGQQVTLRCSPKSGHDTVSWYQQALGQGPQFIFQYYEEEERQRGNFPDRFSGHQFPNYSSELNVNALLLGDSALYLCASSLASASAYTGELFFGEGSRLTVL.

V gene TRBV5-1 combines with J gene TRBJ1-2; 7 bases match TRBD1. Germline V CDR1 and CDR2: SGHRS, YFSETQ. The CDR3 contains 14 residues. V was pared by 4 bases and J by 6 bases, with 9 bases of the junction left unmatched. The chain's CDR3 is CASSTMADRDGYTF. CDR3 coding DNA: TGCGCCAGCAGCACGATGGCTGACAGGGATGGCTACACCTTC. Drawing the rest from reference TRBV5-1 and TRBJ1-2, the complete variable domain is KAGVTQTPRYLIKTRGQQVTLSCSPISGHRSVSWYQQTPGQGLQFLFEYFSETQRNKGNFPGRFSGRQFSNSRSEMNVSTLELGDSALYLCASSTMADRDGYTFGSGTRLTVV.

The chain employs TRBV5-1 and TRBJ2-3; D is unclear. Deletions cut 2 bases from V and 1 base from J, with 5 bases between. CDR3 length: 13 amino acids. CDR1 and CDR2 (germline): SGHRS, YFSETQ. The CDR3, as DNA: TGCGCCAGCAGCTTAGACGGCACAGATACGCAGTATTTT. This codes for CASSLDGTDTQYF.

The chain employs TRBV5-4 and TRBJ2-7, with 7 bases matching TRBD1. There are 15 residues in the CDR3. V shed 5 bases and J 4 bases; nucleotides not matched to a gene: 12. Germline V CDR1 and CDR2: SGHNT, YYREEE (reference sequence). CDR3 DNA sequence: TGTGCCAGCAGTGTCCCCGGGACAGTACAATACGAGCAGTACTTC. Translation gives CASSVPGTVQYEQYF. Filled out from reference TRBV5-4 and TRBJ2-7, the complete variable domain reads ETGVTQSPTHLIKTRGQQVTLRCSSQSGHNTVSWYQQALGQGPQFIFQYYREEENGRGNFPPRFSGLQFPNYSSELNVNALELDDSALYLCASSVPGTVQYEQYFGPGTRLTVT.

This clone came up once. The V call is TRBV18, the J call TRBJ2-1, with TRBD1 as a possible D gene (5 bases). Trimming removed 1 base from V and 0 bases from J, with 13 bases in between. CDR3 length: 17 amino acids. Germline loops: CDR1 KGHSH, CDR2 LQKENI. CDR3 in amino acids: CASSPLRQGDSYNEQFF. CDR3 nucleotides: TGTGCCAGCTCACCACTGAGGCAGGGCGACTCCTACAATGAGCAGTTCTTC. The whole variable domain, remainder taken from reference TRBV18 and TRBJ2-1, is NAGVMQNPRHLVRRRGQEARLRCSPMKGHSHVYWYRQLPEEGLKFMVYLQKENIIDESGMPKERFSAEFPKEGPSILRIQQVVRGDSAAYFCASSPLRQGDSYNEQFFGPGTRLTVL.

This chain joins TRBV29-1 and TRBJ1-1; the D is unclear. The germline V gene encodes CDR1 SQVTM and CDR2 ANQGSEA. The length of the CDR3 is 12 residues. V was cut by 3 bases and J by 1 base, with 6 bases left in between. CDR3 sequence: CSVDLGNTEAFF. The CDR3 DNA reads as TGCAGCGTTGACCTAGGGAACACTGAAGCTTTCTTT.

The chain joins TRBV9 to TRBJ2-3, with TRBD2 identical over 12 bases. After removal of 4 bases from V and 4 bases from J, the junction contained 7 bases not matched to a gene. Germline V CDR1 and CDR2: SGDLS, YYNGEE. This CDR3 comprises 16 residues. CDR3: CASSPSSGRASDTQYF. The DNA of the CDR3 is TGTGCCAGCAGCCCCTCTAGCGGGAGGGCCTCAGATACGCAGTATTTT.

This clone has just a few counts. The V call is TRBV6-4, the J call TRBJ2-6, with 8 positions matching TRBD2. V was pared by 5 bases and J by 0 bases, with 3 bases of the junction left unmatched. CDR3 size: 16 residues. From germline, CDR1 is MRHNA and CDR2 SNTAGT. CDR3 bases: TGTGCCAGCAGTCCAGGGACTAGCTCTGGGGCCAACGTCCTGACTTTC. Amino acids: CASSPGTSSGANVLTF.

The V and J genes are TRBV19 and TRBJ1-3, with a tentative D call TRBD1 (6 bases). The germline V gene has CDR1 LNHDA and CDR2 SQIVND (reference sequence). Deletions cut 7 bases from V and 3 bases from J, with 13 bases between. The CDR3 has 14 amino acids. The CDR3 reads CASNTQGLGNTIYF. The DNA of the CDR3 is TGTGCCAGTAACACACAGGGACTTGGAAACACCATATATTTT.

The rearrangement links TRBV27 to TRBJ2-1; D is undetermined. The germline V and J ends were trimmed by 5 bases and 3 bases, with 17 bases remaining between them. Germline values: CDR1 MNHEY, CDR2 SMNVEV (reference sequence). The CDR3 has 16 amino acids. The DNA of the CDR3 is TGTGCCAGCAGTCCGCGATCCGGGCTTATCTACAATGAGCAGTTCTTC. This translates into CASSPRSGLIYNEQFF.

This clone has just one count. This chain connects TRBV7-2 to TRBJ2-1, with D possibly being TRBD1 (6 bases). CDR1 and CDR2 (germline): SGHTA, FQGNSA. The CDR3 spans 15 residues. Trimming took off 7 bases at V and 4 bases at J, with 17 bases between the two ends. This chain's CDR3 is CASKLDWGLYNEQFF. CDR3 coding DNA: TGTGCCAGCAAGCTTGATTGGGGGCTATACAATGAGCAGTTCTTC.

CDR3 protein: CAISRQVEMNTEAFF. CDR3 bases: TGTGCCATCAGCAGGCAGGTTGAGATGAACACTGAAGCTTTCTTT. The J gene is TRBJ1-1, the V gene TRBV10-3; D not certain. Germline lookup yields CDR1 ENHRY and CDR2 SYGVKD. The V gene lost 6 bases and the J gene lost 0 bases, with 14 bases spanning the gap. This CDR3 contains 15 residues.